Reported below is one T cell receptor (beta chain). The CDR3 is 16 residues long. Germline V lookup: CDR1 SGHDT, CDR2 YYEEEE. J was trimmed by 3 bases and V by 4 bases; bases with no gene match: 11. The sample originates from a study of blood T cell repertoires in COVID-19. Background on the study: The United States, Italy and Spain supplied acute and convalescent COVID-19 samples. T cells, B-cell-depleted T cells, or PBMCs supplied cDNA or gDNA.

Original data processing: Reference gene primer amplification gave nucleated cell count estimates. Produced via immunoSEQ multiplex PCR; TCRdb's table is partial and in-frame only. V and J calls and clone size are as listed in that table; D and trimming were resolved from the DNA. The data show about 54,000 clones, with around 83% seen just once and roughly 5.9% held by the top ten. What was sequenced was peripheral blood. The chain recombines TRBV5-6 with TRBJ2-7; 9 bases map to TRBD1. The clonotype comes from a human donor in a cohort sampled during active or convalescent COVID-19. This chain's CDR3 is CASSGNRGPWDYEQYF. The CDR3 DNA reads TGTGCCAGCAGCGGAAACAGGGGGCCTTGGGACTACGAGCAGTACTTC.